This T cell receptor (beta chain) stems from a study of blood T cell repertoires in COVID-19. Study details: The United States, Italy and Spain were the sources of the acute and convalescent COVID-19 samples. Sources were T cells, B-cell-depleted T cells, or PBMCs; the material itself was cDNA or gDNA.

As handled by the study authors: Reference gene primers were amplified, and this amplification served to estimate nucleated cell counts. The table came from immunoSEQ multiplex PCR; TCRdb's copy has only in-frame clones and leaves some out. The V and J calls and clone size were taken over from that table, and D and trimming were inferred from the DNA. The sample includes a few hundred thousand clones, about four fifths of them seen just once. The sequence came from a woman aged 18-35 years with acute or convalescent COVID-19. Material: peripheral blood.

The CDR3 loop is CASTLRSGSSYNEQFF. The CDR3 bases are TGTGCCAGCACCCTGAGGAGCGGGAGTTCTTACAATGAGCAGTTCTTC. The chain recombines TRBV9 with TRBJ2-1, with 8 bases that match TRBD2. This CDR3 comprises 16 residues. The V gene end was trimmed by 6 bases and the J gene end by 4 bases; junction bases not matched to a gene: 12. Germline assignment: CDR1 SGDLS and CDR2 YYNGEE.